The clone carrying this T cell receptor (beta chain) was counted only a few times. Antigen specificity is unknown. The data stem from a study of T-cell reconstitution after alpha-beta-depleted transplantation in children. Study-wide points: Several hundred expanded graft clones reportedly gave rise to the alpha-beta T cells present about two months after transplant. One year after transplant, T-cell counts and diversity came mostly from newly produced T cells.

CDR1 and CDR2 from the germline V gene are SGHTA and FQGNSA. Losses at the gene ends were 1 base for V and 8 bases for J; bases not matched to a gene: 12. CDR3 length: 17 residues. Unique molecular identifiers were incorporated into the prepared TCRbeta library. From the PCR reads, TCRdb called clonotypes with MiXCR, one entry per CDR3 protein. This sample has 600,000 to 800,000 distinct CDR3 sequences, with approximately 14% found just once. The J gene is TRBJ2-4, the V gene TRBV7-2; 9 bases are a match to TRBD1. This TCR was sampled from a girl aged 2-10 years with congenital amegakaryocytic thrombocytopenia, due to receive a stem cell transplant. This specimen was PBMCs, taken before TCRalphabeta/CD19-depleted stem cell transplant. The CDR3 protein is CASSLVIRGDRADIQYF. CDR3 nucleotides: TGTGCCAGCAGCTTAGTGATACGGGGGGACAGGGCAGACATTCAGTACTTC.